This entry lists 7 T cell receptor beta chains sequenced from one sample in a study of T-cell memory formation after mild COVID-19. TCRdb redid the calling of the 5' RACE reads with MiXCR, one entry per CDR3 protein. The sample gives hundreds of thousands of distinct CDR3 sequences, 25% to 30% of which show up once; approximately 12% is in the top ten. The specimen was PBMCs or a T cell subset sorted from them (not recorded which). Receptors originate from an adult woman who had mild COVID-19 (a few samples of this study predate the infection). Cell type and time point are not known.

This clonotype was seen a handful of times. The chain links TRBV7-9 to TRBJ2-1; 11 nucleotides align to TRBD2. V lost 5 bases to trimming and J lost 2 bases; unmatched junction nucleotides: 5. The germline gives CDR1 SEHNR, CDR2 FQNEAQ (reference sequence). The CDR3 consists of 16 residues. The CDR3 spells CASSLLAGETYNEQFF. CDR3 DNA: TGTGCCAGCAGCCTACTAGCGGGGGAGACCTACAATGAGCAGTTCTTC.

In this sample, this clonotype turned up a few times. The rearrangement joins TRBV11-1 to TRBJ2-7; 9 nucleotides align to TRBD1. From germline, CDR1 is SGHAT and CDR2 FQDESV (reference sequence). V lost 5 bases and J lost 7; bases outside the gene matches: 12. CDR3 length: 15 residues. The CDR3 spells CASSPGWTGEREQYF. In DNA form, the CDR3 reads TGTGCCAGCAGCCCTGGATGGACAGGGGAGAGGGAGCAGTACTTC.

J is TRBJ2-1 and V is TRBV3-1; tentatively, D is TRBD2 (5 bases). The CDR3 is 16 residues long. Germline V gives CDR1 LGHDT, CDR2 YNNKEL (reference sequence). V was clipped by 0 bases and J by 9 bases, with 18 bases between them. The CDR3 protein is CASSQDWRAGESEQFF. The CDR3 bases are TGTGCCAGCAGCCAAGATTGGCGGGCTGGGGAAAGTGAGCAGTTCTTC.

This clonotype was detected a few times. The chain has TRBV7-9 and TRBJ2-1; a weak D match, TRBD2 (6 bases). CDR1 and CDR2 (germline): SEHNR, FQNEAQ (reference sequence). The CDR3 contains 17 residues. V lost 6 bases to trimming and J lost 7 bases, with 25 bases between them. The CDR3 here is CASSRKEGGPPLNEQFF. DNA of the CDR3: TGTGCCAGCAGTCGTAAGGAGGGCGGGCCCCCTCTTAATGAGCAGTTCTTC.

CDR3 in amino acids: CATSDPQAGGETQYF. CDR3 DNA sequence: TGTGCCACCAGTGACCCCCAGGCGGGGGGGGAGACCCAGTACTTC. The genes are TRBV24-1 and TRBJ2-5; TRBD2 matches at 9 bases. CDR1 KGHDR and CDR2 SFDVKD come from the germline V gene. This CDR3 spans 15 amino acids. The trim removed 4 bases at V and 5 bases at J, leaving 7 bases unmatched.

J is TRBJ1-2 and V is TRBV7-9, with D tentatively TRBD1 (6 bases). Trimming removed 6 bases from V and 7 bases from J, with 18 bases in between. CDR1 and CDR2 from the germline V gene are SEHNR and FQNEAQ (reference sequence). CDR3 length: 14 amino acids. The CDR3 protein is CASRRGGIGIGYTF. CDR3 coding DNA: TGTGCCAGCAGGAGAGGGGGAATAGGAATTGGCTACACCTTC.

This clonotype occurred a few times. The chain has TRBV5-1 and TRBJ2-1, with D possibly matching TRBD1 (6 bases). Deletions cut 3 bases from V and 3 bases from J, with 10 bases between. Germline CDR1 SGHRS, CDR2 YFSETQ. The CDR3 runs to 14 residues. The CDR3 region has the DNA TGCGCCAGCAGCTCGACAGGAGGCTACAATGAGCAGTTCTTC. It yields the protein CASSSTGGYNEQFF. Based on the CDR3 plus reference TRBV5-1 and TRBJ2-1, the full variable domain is KAGVTQTPRYLIKTRGQQVTLSCSPISGHRSVSWYQQTPGQGLQFLFEYFSETQRNKGNFPGRFSGRQFSNSRSEMNVSTLELGDSALYLCASSSTGGYNEQFFGPGTRLTVL.